This T cell receptor (beta chain) was identified in a study of graft-versus-host responses after intestinal transplantation. TCRdb keeps only in-frame clones here, not all; method: immunoSEQ multiplex PCR. Of roughly 50,000 clones in the sample, around 90% were seen once. CDR3 length: 13 residues. Per the germline V gene, CDR1 is KGHSH and CDR2 is LQKENI. The germline V and J ends were trimmed by 5 bases and 0 bases, with 7 bases remaining between them. This receptor was identified in a human patient who received an intestinal transplant, so some T cells may come from the graft donor. Here the sequenced sample was PBMCs, taken 650 to 680 days after intestinal transplant. The chain joins TRBV18 to TRBJ1-1; tentatively, D is TRBD1 (5 bases). CDR3 sequence: CASSGGMNTEAFF. The CDR3, as DNA: TGTGCCAGCTCAGGGGGGATGAACACTGAAGCTTTCTTT.